The next 20 T cell receptor beta chains were all read from a single sample in a study of blood T cell repertoires in COVID-19. Profiling relied on immunoSEQ multiplex PCR, and the TCRdb table lists in-frame clones only, not all of them. The sample lists some 100,000 clones; around 82% were seen once. Sequenced material: peripheral blood. The receptors were gathered from a man aged 50 to 59 with active or convalescent COVID-19.

The V and J genes are TRBV5-8 and TRBJ2-7, with TRBD2 identical over 7 bases. This CDR3 is built from 16 residues. Trimming removed 1 base from V and 1 base from J; junction bases left unmatched: 8. The germline V gene encodes CDR1 SGHTS and CDR2 YDEGEE. CDR3 in DNA: TGTGCCAGCAGCTTGACTAGCGTAATCCTATCCTACGAGCAGTACGTC. This sequence encodes CASSLTSVILSYEQYV.

This chain links TRBV29-1 with TRBJ2-2; D is unresolved. Trimming stripped 7 bases from V and 8 bases from J, with 11 bases between. Germline V gene sequence: CDR1 SQVTM, CDR2 ANQGSEA. The CDR3 loop spans 11 amino acids. The CDR3 loop reads CSAGPRGELFF. The DNA of the CDR3 is TGCAGCGCCGGCCCGCGGGGGGAGCTGTTTTTT.

This chain joins TRBV4-3 and TRBJ2-7, with TRBD1 matching 9 bases. The trim removed 0 bases at V and 0 bases at J, leaving 9 bases unmatched. Germline values: CDR1 LGHNA, CDR2 YSLEER. The CDR3 totals 18 residues. CDR3 amino acids: CASSQDPTGTGSSYEQYF. The CDR3 nucleotides read TGCGCCAGCAGCCAAGATCCCACCGGGACAGGGTCCTCCTACGAGCAGTACTTC.

V usage is TRBV6-6 and J usage is TRBJ2-3, with TRBD1 matching 7 bases. With V trimmed by 6 bases and J by 5 bases, 17 bases remained unmatched. In germline, CDR1 is MNHNY, CDR2 SVGAGI (reference sequence). The CDR3 has 17 amino acids. The CDR3 spells CASRRTRDSAGGDTQYF. The CDR3 coding sequence is TGTGCCAGCAGACGAACCCGGGACAGCGCGGGTGGAGATACGCAGTATTTT.

The gene calls are TRBV7-2 and TRBJ2-2, with D perhaps matching TRBD2 (6 bases). There are 13 residues in the CDR3. The ends were cut back, 2 bases at V and 5 bases at J, with 6 bases in the middle. The germline V gene has CDR1 SGHTA and CDR2 FQGNSA. CDR3: CASSLLATGELFF. The CDR3 DNA sequence: TGTGCCAGCAGCTTACTAGCGACCGGGGAGCTGTTTTTT.

As for this clone: Other DNA sequences in this sample translate to the same CDR3. V is TRBV15 and J is TRBJ2-7, with 11 nucleotides matching TRBD1. Germline values: CDR1 LNHNV, CDR2 YYDKDF (reference sequence). This CDR3 has 15 amino acids. Germline trimming cut 2 bases from V and 4 bases from J; bases unmatched to any gene: 4. CDR3 in amino acids: CATSRLGQGAYEQYF. In DNA, the CDR3 is TGTGCCACCAGCAGACTCGGACAGGGGGCGTACGAGCAGTACTTC.

V gene TRBV7-9 combines with J gene TRBJ1-6; TRBD1 is a possible D gene (5 bases). CDR1 is SEHNR and CDR2 is FQNEAQ in the germline V gene (reference sequence). The CDR3 sequence is 15 residues long. Trimming took 5 bases from V and 7 from J, leaving 15 bases between them. The CDR3 region is CASSPGAGNNSPLHF. In DNA form, the CDR3 reads TGTGCCAGCAGCCCGGGCGCAGGGAACAATTCACCCCTCCACTTT.

This clone is deemed medium-sized. This chain joins TRBV21-1 and TRBJ2-7; the table assigns TRBD2, which was not confirmed against the DNA. TRBV21-1 is shown as a pseudogene. This CDR3 spans 11 amino acids. CDR3 in DNA: TGTGCCAGCAGCATTCCGGGGGACCTGTACGTC. Translation: CASSIPGDLYV.

The chain couples TRBV27 to TRBJ1-6; 10 positions match TRBD1. The CDR3 has 17 residues. Germline V gene lookup returns CDR1 MNHEY and CDR2 SMNVEV (reference sequence). Germline trimming cut 8 bases from V and 5 bases from J; bases unmatched to any gene: 12. CDR3 sequence: CASGWRAGTGDNSPLHF. The DNA of the CDR3 is TGTGCCAGCGGGTGGAGGGCCGGGACAGGGGATAATTCACCCCTCCACTTT.

This clone was picked up a small number of times. This CDR3 reads CASSQAGLGGADTQYF. The CDR3 region has the DNA TGCGCCAGCAGCCAAGCGGGACTAGGGGGAGCAGATACGCAGTATTTT. The chain employs TRBV4-1 and TRBJ2-3; the match to TRBD2 covers 8 bases. From germline, CDR1 is MGHRA and CDR2 YSYEKL. Trimming took 1 base from V and 4 from J; bases not matched to a gene: 7. The CDR3 consists of 16 residues.

In this sample, this clone turned up once. The V and J genes are TRBV5-1 and TRBJ2-1; the match to TRBD1 covers 8 bases. V gave up 0 bases and J gave up 8 bases; unmatched junction bases: 10. Germline CDR1 SGHRS, CDR2 YFSETQ. This CDR3 has 16 residues. The CDR3 DNA sequence: TGCGCCAGCAGCTTGGTAGGCCAGGGGGCAAACCATGAGCAGTTCTTC. This sequence encodes CASSLVGQGANHEQFF.

V and J are TRBV19 and TRBJ2-5; 12 nucleotides line up with TRBD2. Per germline, CDR1 LNHDA and CDR2 SQIVND (reference sequence). This CDR3 has 18 amino acids. The junction had 10 bases not matched to a gene; V was cut back by 4 bases and J by 1 base. The CDR3 region has the DNA TGTGCCAGTAGTACCATTGTGTCTAGCGGGGGGGCCCAAGAGACCCAGTACTTC. It translates to CASSTIVSSGGAQETQYF.

Here the CDR3 reads CASSLSILAGDNEQFF. The CDR3 DNA reads as TGTGCCAGCAGTTTATCGATACTAGCGGGGGACAATGAGCAGTTCTTC. The gene calls are TRBV27 and TRBJ2-1; TRBD2 matches 11 bases. Germline CDR1 and CDR2: MNHEY and SMNVEV (reference sequence). The junction had 3 bases not matched to a gene; V was cut back by 0 bases and J by 5 bases. The length of the CDR3 is 16 residues.

The chain links TRBV7-8 to TRBJ2-5; perhaps TRBD1 as D (5 bases). Germline V gene lookup returns CDR1 SGHVS and CDR2 FQNEAQ. The V gene lost 5 bases and the J gene lost 2 bases, with 12 bases spanning the gap. The CDR3 is 14 residues long. In DNA form, the CDR3 reads TGTGCCAGCAGCCTAACAGGAAAACAAGAGACCCAGTACTTC. Translating it yields CASSLTGKQETQYF.

The gene calls are TRBV27 and TRBJ2-3, with no clear D. Trimming left V 0 bases short and J 8 bases short, with 18 bases between. Germline V gene lookup returns CDR1 MNHEY and CDR2 SMNVEV (reference sequence). This CDR3 is 16 amino acids long. The CDR3 region has the DNA TGTGCCAGCAGTTTATCTTCCGGAGTGCAGCCGGTTACGCAGTATTTT. Amino acid sequence: CASSLSSGVQPVTQYF.

This chain connects TRBV3-1 (or the pseudogene TRBV3-2) to TRBJ2-4, with D maybe TRBD1 (6 bases). Germline CDR1 is LGHDT and CDR2 is YNNKEL (reference sequence). The V end lost 5 bases, the J end lost 15 bases, and 17 bases lay between the germline ends. The CDR3 runs 12 residues. CDR3 sequence (DNA): TGTGCCAGCAGCTCTGGGACAACCCAAAGGTACTTC. Translating it yields CASSSGTTQRYF.

The DNA of the CDR3 is TGTGTCAGAAGCTTAGCCCTAATGGCGACAGGCCCTACCTACGAGCAGTACGTC. It encodes CVRSLALMATGPTYEQYV. The J gene is TRBJ2-7, the V gene TRBV7-5; the DNA was not compared with TRBD1, the D call given in the table. TRBV7-5 is tagged as a pseudogene. CDR3 size: 18 residues.

The chain is built from TRBV6-5 and TRBJ2-5; 7 bases line up with TRBD2. CDR1 and CDR2 (germline): MNHEY, SVGAGI. V lost 5 bases and J lost 1; bases outside the gene matches: 4. This CDR3 region has 14 residues. The DNA of the CDR3 is TGTGCCAGCAGTCCGACTAGCCTCCAAGAGACCCAGTACTTC. It codes for CASSPTSLQETQYF.

This clone appeared a single time. This rearrangement joins TRBV2 to TRBJ2-3; D remains unclear. The CDR3 has 14 residues. Trimming removed 6 bases from V and 2 bases from J, with 12 bases in between. CDR1 and CDR2 (germline): SNHLY, FYNNEI. CDR3 residues: CASRANYPTDTQYF. The DNA for the CDR3 is TGTGCCAGCAGAGCGAACTACCCCACAGATACGCAGTATTTT.

The chain combines TRBV29-1 with TRBJ2-2, with D maybe TRBD1 (6 bases). Germline values: CDR1 SQVTM, CDR2 ANQGSEA. V was shortened by 3 bases and J by 4 bases, with 9 bases between the two germline ends. The length of the CDR3 is 13 residues. In DNA, the CDR3 is TGCAGCGTTGAGACAGGAGCCACCGGGGAGCTGTTTTTT. Translation: CSVETGATGELFF.